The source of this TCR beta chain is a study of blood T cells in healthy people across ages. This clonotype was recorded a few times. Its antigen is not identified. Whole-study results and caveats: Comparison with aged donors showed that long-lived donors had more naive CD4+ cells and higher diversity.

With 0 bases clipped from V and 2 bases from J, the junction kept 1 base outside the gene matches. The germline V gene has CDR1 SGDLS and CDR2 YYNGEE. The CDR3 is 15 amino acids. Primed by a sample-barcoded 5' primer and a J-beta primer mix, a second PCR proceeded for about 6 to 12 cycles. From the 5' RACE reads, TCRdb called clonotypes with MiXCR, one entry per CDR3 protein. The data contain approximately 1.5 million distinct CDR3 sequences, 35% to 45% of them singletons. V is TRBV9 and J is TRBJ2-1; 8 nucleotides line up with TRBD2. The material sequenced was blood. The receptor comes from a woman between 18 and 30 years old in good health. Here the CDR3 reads CASSVGSGTYNEQFF. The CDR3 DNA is TGTGCCAGCAGCGTAGGTAGCGGGACCTACAATGAGCAGTTCTTC.